The present T cell receptor beta chain was sequenced within a study of blood T cell repertoires in COVID-19 (TCRdb year 2020). With regard to the full study: The collaborator samples originated in the United States, Italy and Spain and spanned the acute and convalescent phases of COVID-19. The material from the prospective study consisted of cDNA or gDNA derived from T cells, B-cell-depleted T cells, or PBMCs. The dataset comprised deeply sampled blood TCRbeta repertoires from subjects exposed to, actively infected with, or recovered from COVID-19. A freely available public database, intended as a resource for researchers studying the immune response to SARS-CoV-2, is where the repertoires were released. The samples were drawn from the first 160 participants of the ongoing ImmuneRACE study and from 1,254 subjects provided by 6 global collaborators. Sample metadata almost always included a de-identified subject ID, COVID-19 status, age in years and sex. Where HLA class I and class II types were available, the types were taken from metadata supplied by the sample provider, not from assay-based typing. Beyond this particular receptor, the publication reports: How much clinical and demographic metadata was included differed by source and by participant, and the metadata was provided uncurated.

Only one count was recorded for this clone. This clone's antigen is unknown. No clone much larger than this one lies a single base away; base qualities are absent. As encoded in the germline V gene, CDR1 is SQVTM while CDR2 is ANQGSEA. V is trimmed back by 6 bases and J by 12 bases, and the junction contains 9 bases that no gene match accounts for. Including the terminal cysteine and phenylalanine, the CDR3 comprises 13 residues. Just the 39-base CDR3 DNA is kept, in frame starting at base 1. Whole blood was collected in K2EDTA tubes by collaborating institutions according to the institutions' own protocols. For TCRbeta analysis, collaborators shipped samples in one of three forms: frozen whole blood, isolated PBMCs, or DNA extracted from either of those sample types. TCRbeta CDR3 regions were amplified from genomic DNA by means of the immunoSEQ Assay, a bias-controlled multiplex PCR. Per the source publication's procedure: The number of nucleated cells in each sample was estimated by amplification of reference gene primers within the assay. To quantify the absolute abundance of each unique TCRbeta CDR3 rearrangement, sequence reads were collapsed and filtered. For each sample, productive Simpson clonality was calculated as the square root of Simpson's diversity index across productive rearrangements. TCRdb re-hosts the immuneACCESS table, in-frame sequences only. Its copies lack some clones; in the studies checked, an unresolved V gene accounts for under half of them, and the cause for the rest is not known. The DNA gave D and trimming, while V, J and clone size come from that table. In all, the sample holds almost 55,000 clones, and less than 85% of those were seen once. The ten largest account for approximately 5% of the sample.

The sequence was collected from a human donor in a cohort sampled during active COVID-19. Sequencing was performed on peripheral blood. Here the chain combines TRBV29-1 and TRBJ2-1, and 12 bases in between align with TRBD2. The CDR3 loop reads CSVTPSGGGRQFF. The DNA sequence is given as TGCAGCGTGACTCCTAGCGGGGGGGGAAGGCAGTTCTTC.